This entry concerns a single T cell receptor beta chain. Its antigen remains unidentified. These data are taken from a study of vaccination and CD4 T cells after COVID-19. On the study more broadly: Each convalescent patient was PCR positive for SARS-CoV-2 on nasal swab; under ten cases were mild and one severe. Study observations and caveats: Among reactive clones from convalescent patients, a median around 84% appeared only post-vaccination.

Cultured CD4+ T-cell DNA underwent Oncomine TCR Beta short-read sequencing. Investigators obtained genomic DNA by extraction from cultured CD4+ T cells. A single record per CDR3 protein comes from TCRdb applying MiXCR to the PCR reads. The repertoire holds 15,000 to 20,000 distinct CDR3 sequences, with 63% as singletons. The J segment lost 3 bases and the V segment lost 4 bases, leaving 9 bases of the junction unmatched. Per germline, CDR1 SGHRS and CDR2 YFSETQ. The CDR3 has 15 residues. Treatment of the sample: roughly 10-day PBMC culture with coronavirus spike peptide pools or control peptides (ViraFEST assay). Expansion of antigen-specific T cells with peptide pools by ViraFEST preceded sequencing of TCRs.

The sequence derives from a human donor who had recovered from COVID-19. Sequenced: CD4+ T cells from blood, cultured in vitro. The V and J genes are TRBV5-1 and TRBJ1-2, with 7 bases that match TRBD1. The CDR3 sequence is CASSPELDRDYGYTF. CDR3 DNA sequence: TGCGCCAGCAGCCCCGAACTTGACAGGGACTATGGCTACACCTTC.